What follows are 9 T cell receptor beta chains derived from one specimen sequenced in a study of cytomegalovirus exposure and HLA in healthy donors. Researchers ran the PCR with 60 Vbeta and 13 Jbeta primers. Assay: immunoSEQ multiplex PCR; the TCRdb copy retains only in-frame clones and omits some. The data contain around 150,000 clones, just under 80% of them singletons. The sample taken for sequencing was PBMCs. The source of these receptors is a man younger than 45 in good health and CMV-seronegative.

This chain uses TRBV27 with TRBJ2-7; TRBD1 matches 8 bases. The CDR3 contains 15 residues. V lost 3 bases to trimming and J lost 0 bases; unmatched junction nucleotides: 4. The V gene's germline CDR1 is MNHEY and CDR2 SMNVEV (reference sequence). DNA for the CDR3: TGTGCCAGCAGTTTTGGGACAGGAGGCTCCTACGAGCAGTACTTC. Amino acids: CASSFGTGGSYEQYF.

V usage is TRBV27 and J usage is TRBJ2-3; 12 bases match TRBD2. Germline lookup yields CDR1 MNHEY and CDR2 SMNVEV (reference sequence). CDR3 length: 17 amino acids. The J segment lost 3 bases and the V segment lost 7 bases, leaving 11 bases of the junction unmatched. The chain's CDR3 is CASKGDLAGGPTDTQYF. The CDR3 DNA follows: TGTGCCAGCAAAGGAGACCTAGCGGGAGGGCCGACAGATACGCAGTATTTT.

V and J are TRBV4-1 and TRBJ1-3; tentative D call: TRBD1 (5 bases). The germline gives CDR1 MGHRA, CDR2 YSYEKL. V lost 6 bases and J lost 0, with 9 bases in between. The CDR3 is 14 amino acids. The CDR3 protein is CASRGHSSGNTIYF. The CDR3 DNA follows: TGCGCCAGCAGAGGACACTCCTCTGGAAACACCATATATTTT.

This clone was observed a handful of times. CDR3 region: CSVAVSSRVDTQYF. The CDR3 DNA is TGCAGCGTGGCGGTCTCTAGCCGCGTCGATACGCAGTATTTT. The chain employs TRBV29-1 and TRBJ2-3, with a tentative D call TRBD2 (5 bases). V was clipped by 6 bases and J by 6 bases, with 19 bases between them. Germline V gene lookup returns CDR1 SQVTM and CDR2 ANQGSEA. The CDR3 extends over 14 amino acids.

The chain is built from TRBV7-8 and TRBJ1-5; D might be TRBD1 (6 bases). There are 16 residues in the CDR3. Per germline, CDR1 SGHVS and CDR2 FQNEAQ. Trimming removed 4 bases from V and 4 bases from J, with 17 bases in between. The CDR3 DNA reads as TGTGCCAGCAGCTCAGGAATGGCAGGGACAAATCAGCCCCAGCATTTT. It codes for CASSSGMAGTNQPQHF.

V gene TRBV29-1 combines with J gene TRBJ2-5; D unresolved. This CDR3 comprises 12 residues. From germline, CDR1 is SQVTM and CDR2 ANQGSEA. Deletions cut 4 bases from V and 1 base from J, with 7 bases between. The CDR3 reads CSVGPSQETQYF. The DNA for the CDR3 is TGCAGCGTTGGGCCCTCCCAAGAGACCCAGTACTTC.

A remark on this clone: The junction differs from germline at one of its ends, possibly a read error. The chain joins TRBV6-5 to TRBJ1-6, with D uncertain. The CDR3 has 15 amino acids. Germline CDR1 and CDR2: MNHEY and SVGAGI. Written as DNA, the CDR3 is TGTGCCAGCAGTTCCGAGAGCTCCTATAATCCACCCCTCCACTTT. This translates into CASSSESSYNPPLHF.

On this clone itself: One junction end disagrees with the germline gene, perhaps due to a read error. The CDR3 protein is CSVGQWGYGYPF. CDR3 nucleotides: TGCAGCGTGGGGCAATGGGGCTATGGCTACCCCTTC. J is TRBJ1-2 and V is TRBV29-1, with D tentatively TRBD1 (5 bases). The V gene's germline CDR1 is SQVTM and CDR2 ANQGSEA. The CDR3 covers 12 residues.

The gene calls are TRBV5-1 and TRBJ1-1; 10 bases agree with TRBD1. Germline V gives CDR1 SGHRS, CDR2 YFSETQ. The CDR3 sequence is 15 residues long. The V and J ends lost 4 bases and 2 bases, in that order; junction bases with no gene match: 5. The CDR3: CASSPGTGVNTEAFF. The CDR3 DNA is TGCGCCAGCAGCCCGGGGACAGGGGTCAACACTGAAGCTTTCTTT.